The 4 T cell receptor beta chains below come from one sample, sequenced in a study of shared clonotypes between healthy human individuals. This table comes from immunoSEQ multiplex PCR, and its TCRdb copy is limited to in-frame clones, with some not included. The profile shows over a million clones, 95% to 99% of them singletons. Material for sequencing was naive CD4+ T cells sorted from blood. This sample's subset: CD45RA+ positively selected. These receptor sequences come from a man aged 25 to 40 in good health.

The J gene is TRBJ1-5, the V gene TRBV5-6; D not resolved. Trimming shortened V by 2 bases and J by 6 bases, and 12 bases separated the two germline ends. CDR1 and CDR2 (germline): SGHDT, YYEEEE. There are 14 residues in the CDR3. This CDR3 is CASSLGQMSQPQHF. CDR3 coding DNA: TGTGCCAGCAGCTTAGGTCAGATGAGTCAGCCCCAGCATTTT.

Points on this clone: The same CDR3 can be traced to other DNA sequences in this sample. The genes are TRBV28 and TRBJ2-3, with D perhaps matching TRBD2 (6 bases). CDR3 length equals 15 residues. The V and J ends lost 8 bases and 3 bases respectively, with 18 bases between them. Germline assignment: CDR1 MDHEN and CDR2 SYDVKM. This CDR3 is CASSPSGGGTDTQYF. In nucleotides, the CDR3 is TGTGCCAGCTCCCCATCCGGGGGTGGGACAGATACGCAGTATTTT. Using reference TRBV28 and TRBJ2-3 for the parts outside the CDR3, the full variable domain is DVKVTQSSRYLVKRTGEKVFLECVQDMDHENMFWYRQDPGLGLRLIYFSYDVKMKEKGDIPEGYSVSREKKERFSLILESASTNQTSMYLCASSPSGGGTDTQYFGPGTRLTVL.

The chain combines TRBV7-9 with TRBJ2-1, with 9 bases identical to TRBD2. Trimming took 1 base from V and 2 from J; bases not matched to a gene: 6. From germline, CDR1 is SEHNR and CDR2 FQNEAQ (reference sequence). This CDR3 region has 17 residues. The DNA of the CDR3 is TGTGCCAGCAGCTTAGTTCTCGCTAGCGGGACCTACAATGAGCAGTTCTTC. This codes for CASSLVLASGTYNEQFF.

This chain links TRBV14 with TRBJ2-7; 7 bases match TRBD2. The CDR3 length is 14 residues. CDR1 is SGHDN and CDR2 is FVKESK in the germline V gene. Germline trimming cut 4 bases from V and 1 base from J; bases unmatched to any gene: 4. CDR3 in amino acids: CASSRGLGSYEQYF. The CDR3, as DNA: TGTGCCAGCAGCCGCGGACTAGGATCCTACGAGCAGTACTTC.